This paragraph covers one T cell receptor (beta chain) sequence. Its antigen remains unknown. This sample stems from a study of prognosis after radiotherapy for stage I lung cancer. About the study: Distant metastasis occurred in a handful of patients at a median of approximately 7 months after radiotherapy, while approximately 16 showed no significant progression.

Two-round multiplex PCR on genomic DNA was the method by which TCR beta CDR3 was amplified. TRBV and TRBJ genes each had their own specific primers in first-round PCR. MiXCR was run by TCRdb on the multiplex PCR reads, yielding one entry per CDR3 protein. The profile shows tens of thousands of distinct CDR3 sequences, around two fifths of them singletons. Whole-study findings and limits: The number of unique TCR clones went down after stereotactic body radiation therapy, with a median of roughly 9,300 versus 7,200.

CDR3 size: 15 residues. The germline V gene encodes CDR1 GTSNPN and CDR2 SVGIG (reference sequence). Trimming left V 3 bases short and J 6 bases short, with 17 bases between. This material consisted of PBMCs, taken before or after stereotactic body radiation therapy (not recorded which). This sequence was found in a donor aged 50 or older with non-small cell lung cancer. This chain uses TRBV30 with TRBJ2-2; the D gene is possibly TRBD2 (6 bases). The CDR3 spells CAWRAGGRSSGELFF. CDR3 DNA sequence: TGTGCCTGGAGGGCCGGGGGACGGAGTTCCGGGGAGCTGTTTTTT.